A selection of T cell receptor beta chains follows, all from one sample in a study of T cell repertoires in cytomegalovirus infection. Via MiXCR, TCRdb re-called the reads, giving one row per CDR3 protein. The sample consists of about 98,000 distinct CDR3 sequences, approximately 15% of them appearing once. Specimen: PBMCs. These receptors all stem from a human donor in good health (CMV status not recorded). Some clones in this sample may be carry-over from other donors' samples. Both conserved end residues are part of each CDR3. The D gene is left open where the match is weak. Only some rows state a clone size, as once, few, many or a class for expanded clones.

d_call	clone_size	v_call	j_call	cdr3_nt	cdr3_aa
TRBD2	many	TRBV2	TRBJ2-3	TGTGCCAGCAGCCGACTAGCGGGGGGGCCTGCAGATACGCAGTATTTT	CASSRLAGGPADTQYF
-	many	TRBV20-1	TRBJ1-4	TGCAGTGCTAGAGATACAGGTCGGGGTGAAAAACTGTTTTTT	CSARDTGRGEKLFF
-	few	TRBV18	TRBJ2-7	TGTGCCAGCTCACCACCGTCAGGGTACAACGAGCAGTACTTC	CASSPPSGYNEQYF
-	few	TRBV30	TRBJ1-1	TGTGCCTGGACTAGGGACTTCGGGAACACTGAAGCTTTCTTT	CAWTRDFGNTEAFF
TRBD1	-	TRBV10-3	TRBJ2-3	TGTGCCACCCGGGACAGGGAGATAGATACGCAGTATTTT	CATRDREIDTQYF
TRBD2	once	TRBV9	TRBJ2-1	TGTGCCAGCAGCGTAGAAGCGGGGGGGCTTGAGCAGTTCTTC	CASSVEAGGLEQFF
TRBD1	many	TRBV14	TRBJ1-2	TGTGCCAGCAGCAAACAGACAGGGATCTATGGCTACACCTTC	CASSKQTGIYGYTF
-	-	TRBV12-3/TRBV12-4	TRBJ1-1	TGTGCCAGCAGTTTACGAAGACAGCTGAACACTGAAGCTTTCTTT	CASSLRRQLNTEAFF
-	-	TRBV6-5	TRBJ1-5	TGTGCCAGCAGTTACGCGGGGGGAAATCAGCCCCAGCATTTT	CASSYAGGNQPQHF
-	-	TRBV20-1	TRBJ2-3	TGCAGTGCTACGGGACGGGCGGTATCCACAGATACGCAGTATTTT	CSATGRAVSTDTQYF
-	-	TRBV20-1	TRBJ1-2	TGCAGTGCTAGAGATCCTAGGGCCTATGGCTACACCTTC	CSARDPRAYGYTF
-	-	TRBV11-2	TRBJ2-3	TGTGCCAGCACCCGAGGGGGCACAGATACGCAGTATTTT	CASTRGGTDTQYF
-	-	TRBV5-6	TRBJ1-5	TGTGCCAGCTACCGTGCAGGGGCTTTAAATCAGCCCCAGCATTTT	CASYRAGALNQPQHF
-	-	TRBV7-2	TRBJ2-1	TGTGCCAGCAGCTTATCCGGGTACAATGTGCAGTTCTTC	CASSLSGYNVQFF
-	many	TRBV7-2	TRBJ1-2	TGTGCCAGCAGCTTAATAGATAACTATGGCTACACCTTC	CASSLIDNYGYTF
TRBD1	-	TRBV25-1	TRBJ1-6	TGTGCCAGCAGCCGGGACAGAAATAATTCACCCCTCCACTTT	CASSRDRNNSPLHF
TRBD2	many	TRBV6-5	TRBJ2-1	TGTGCCAGCAGGTACTCGGGAGGGAATGAGCAGTTCTTC	CASRYSGGNEQFF
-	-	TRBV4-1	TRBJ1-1	TGCGCCAGCAGCCCCCGGTCCATGAACACTGAAGCTTTCTTT	CASSPRSMNTEAFF
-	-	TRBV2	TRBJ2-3	TGTGCCAGCAGTGAAAACTTGGTGAAAGATACGCAGTATTTT	CASSENLVKDTQYF
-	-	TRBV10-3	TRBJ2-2	TGTGCCATCCAGGTTTCAGCGAACACCGGGGAGCTGTTTTTT	CAIQVSANTGELFF
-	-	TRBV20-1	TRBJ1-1	TGCAGTGCTAGAGATAGAAGAGGCACTGAAGCTTTCTTT	CSARDRRGTEAFF
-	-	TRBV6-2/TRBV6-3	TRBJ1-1	TGTGCCAGCAGTTACTCGGCAGGGAACACTGAAGCTTTCTTT	CASSYSAGNTEAFF
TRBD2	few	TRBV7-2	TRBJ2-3	TGTGCCAGCAGCTTATTTGGGGGGGGCCGGGAGGGAGATACGCAGTATTTT	CASSLFGGGREGDTQYF
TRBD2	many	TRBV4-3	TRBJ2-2	TGCGCCAGCAGCCGGCTAGCGGGCACCGGGGAGCTGTTTTTT	CASSRLAGTGELFF
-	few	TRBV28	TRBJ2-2	TGTGCCAGCAGTACACTGAACACCGGGGAGCTGTTTTTT	CASSTLNTGELFF
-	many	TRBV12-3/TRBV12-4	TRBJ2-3	TGTGCCAGCAATGGCGGGCCTAGCACAGATACGCAGTATTTT	CASNGGPSTDTQYF
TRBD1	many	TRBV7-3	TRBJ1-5	TGTGCCAGCAGTGGGCGGAGGGCCTGGACAGGGGAGACGCAAAAACAGCCCCAGCATTTT	CASSGRRAWTGETQKQPQHF
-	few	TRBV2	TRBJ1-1	TGTGCCAGCAGTGTTGAGATGGGGAACACTGAAGCTTTCTTT	CASSVEMGNTEAFF
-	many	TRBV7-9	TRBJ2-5	TGTGCCAGCAGCTCGGTCCTGGGGGCAGAGACCCAGTACTTC	CASSSVLGAETQYF
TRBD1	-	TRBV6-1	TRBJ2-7	TGTGCCAGCACCGACAGGGAGTCCGAGCAGTACTTC	CASTDRESEQYF
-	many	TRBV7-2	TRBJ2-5	TGTGCCAGCAGCTTCGGGAGCCAAGAGACCCAGTACTTC	CASSFGSQETQYF
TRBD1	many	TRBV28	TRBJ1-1	TGTGCCAGCAGTTTCCAGGGGGCCGTTAACACTGAAGCTTTCTTT	CASSFQGAVNTEAFF
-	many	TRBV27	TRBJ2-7	TGTGCCAGCAGTTTACAGGGCGGTTCCGACGAGCAGTACTTC	CASSLQGGSDEQYF
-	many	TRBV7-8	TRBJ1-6	TGTGCCAGCAGCCCTTACAGGATCCCGGGGTATAATTCACCCCTCCACTTT	CASSPYRIPGYNSPLHF
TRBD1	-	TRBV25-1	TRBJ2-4	TGTGCCAGCAGTGAGACAGGGAAGGACATTCAGTACTTC	CASSETGKDIQYF
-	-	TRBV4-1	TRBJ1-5	TGCGCCAGCAGCTCCAAGAGGGACCAGCCCCAGCATTTT	CASSSKRDQPQHF
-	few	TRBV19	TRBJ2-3	TGTGCCAGCACGGGACTGGCTAGCACAGATACGCAGTATTTT	CASTGLASTDTQYF
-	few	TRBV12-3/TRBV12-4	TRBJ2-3	TGTGCCAGCAGGGGGGACACAGATACGCAGTATTTT	CASRGDTDTQYF
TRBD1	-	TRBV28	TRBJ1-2	TGTGCCAGCAGTTCTGAACAGGGGCGCTATGGCTACACCTTC	CASSSEQGRYGYTF
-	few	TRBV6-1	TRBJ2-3	TGTGCCAGCAATGAAAGAGGGCCCGCTAGCACAGATACGCAGTATTTT	CASNERGPASTDTQYF
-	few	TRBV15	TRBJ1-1	TGTGCCACCGGGCGGGGAGAGGGGGGAGGCACTGAAGCTTTCTTT	CATGRGEGGGTEAFF
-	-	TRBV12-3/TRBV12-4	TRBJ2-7	TGTGCCAGTGCCACCGGGACGGCATACGAGCAGTACTTC	CASATGTAYEQYF
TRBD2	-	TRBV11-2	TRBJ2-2	TGTGCCAGCAGCCTGGGACGGCTTAGCGGGGAGCCGTTTTTT	CASSLGRLSGEPFF
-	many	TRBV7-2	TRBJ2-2	TGTGCCAGCAGCGTGACTAGGCCCTTAATGGTGATGAAGACCGGGGAGCTGTTTTTT	CASSVTRPLMVMKTGELFF
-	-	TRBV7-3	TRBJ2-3	TGTGCCAGCAGCTTAGGGTCTAGCTTTAGCACAGATACGCAGTATTTT	CASSLGSSFSTDTQYF
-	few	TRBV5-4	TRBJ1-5	TGTGCCAGCAGCTTGAGGGCAGAAGAATATAGCAATCAGCCCCAGCATTTT	CASSLRAEEYSNQPQHF
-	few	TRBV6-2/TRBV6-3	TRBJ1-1	TGTGCCAGCAGTCGACACTCAATGAACACTGAAGCTTTCTTT	CASSRHSMNTEAFF
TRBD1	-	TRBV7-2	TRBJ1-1	TGTGCCAGCAGCTTTGAGGGGGCGGGGAACACTGAAGCTTTCTTT	CASSFEGAGNTEAFF
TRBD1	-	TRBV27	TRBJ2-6	TGTGCCAGCAGGACCGGGACAGGGGACCTTTGGGCCAACGTCCTGACTTTC	CASRTGTGDLWANVLTF
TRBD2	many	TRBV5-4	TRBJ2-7	TGTGCCAGCAGCCCGGGTGGGGCTAGCGGGGAAGCCTACGAGCAGTACTTC	CASSPGGASGEAYEQYF
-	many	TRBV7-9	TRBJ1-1	TGTGCCTCAGACCCGGGCTTCGGGAACACTGAAGCTTTCTTT	CASDPGFGNTEAFF
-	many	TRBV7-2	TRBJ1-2	TGTGCCAGCAGCTTACCGGCCCCTCCAGGGAGAAGCTATGGCTACACCTTC	CASSLPAPPGRSYGYTF
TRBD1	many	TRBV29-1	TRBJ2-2	TGCAGCGCGACAGGGGCCGGGGAGCTGTTTTTT	CSATGAGELFF
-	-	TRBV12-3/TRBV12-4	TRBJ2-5	TGTGCCAGCAGTTTCGGGCGGGGAGGAGAGACCCAGTACTTC	CASSFGRGGETQYF
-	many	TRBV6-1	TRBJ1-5	TGTGCCAGCAGTGAAGGAGCGACAGTTGGTCAGCCCCAGCATTTT	CASSEGATVGQPQHF
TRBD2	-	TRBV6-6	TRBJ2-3	TGTGCCAGCTTAGGGAGGGGTCGGGGAGATACAGATACGCAGTATTTT	CASLGRGRGDTDTQYF
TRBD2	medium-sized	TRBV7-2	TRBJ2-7	TGTGCCAGCAGCTTAACCGGGACTAGCGGTTACGAGCAGTACTTC	CASSLTGTSGYEQYF
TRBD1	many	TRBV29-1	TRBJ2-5	TGCAGCGTTGAAGTGGGACAGCAAGAGACCCAGTACTTC	CSVEVGQQETQYF